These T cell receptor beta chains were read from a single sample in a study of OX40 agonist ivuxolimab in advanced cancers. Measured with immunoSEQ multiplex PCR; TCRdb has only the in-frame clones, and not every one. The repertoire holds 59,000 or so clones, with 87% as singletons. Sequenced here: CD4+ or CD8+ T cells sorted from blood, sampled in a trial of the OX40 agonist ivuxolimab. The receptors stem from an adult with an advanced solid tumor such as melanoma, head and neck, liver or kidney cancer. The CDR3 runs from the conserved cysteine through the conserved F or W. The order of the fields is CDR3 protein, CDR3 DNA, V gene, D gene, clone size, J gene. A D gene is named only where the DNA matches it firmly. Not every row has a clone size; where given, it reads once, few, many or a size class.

CAWRPPGTPEQYF,TGTGCCTGGAGACCCCCCGGGACCCCGGAGCAGTACTTC,TRBV30,-,-,TRBJ2-7
CASSLRLAGDNEQFF,TGTGCCAGCAGCTTGCGACTAGCGGGAGACAATGAGCAGTTCTTC,TRBV5-6,TRBD2,-,TRBJ2-1
CAFHPMDRQSYGYTF,TGTGCCTTCCATCCAATGGACAGGCAAAGCTATGGCTACACCTTC,TRBV30,TRBD1,-,TRBJ1-2
CASSIWRNSYEQYF,TGTGCCAGTAGTATCTGGCGGAACTCCTACGAGCAGTACTTC,TRBV19,-,once,TRBJ2-7
CASSYSDRAPYEQYF,TGTGCCAGCAGTTATTCAGACAGGGCCCCCTACGAGCAGTACTTC,TRBV6-5,TRBD1,-,TRBJ2-7
CASSLNGIFYGYTF,TGTGCCAGCAGCTTAAACGGTATCTTCTATGGCTACACCTTC,TRBV7-9,-,-,TRBJ1-2
CASSRGQGGETQYF,TGTGCCAGTAGCCGAGGACAGGGAGGGGAGACCCAGTACTTC,TRBV19,-,once,TRBJ2-5
CASSQAFLLAGMNEQFF,TGCGCCAGCAGCCAAGCCTTTTTGTTAGCGGGTATGAATGAGCAGTTCTTC,TRBV4-3,TRBD2,-,TRBJ2-1
CAIGRGGGYNEQFF,TGTGCCATCGGGCGTGGGGGAGGGTACAATGAGCAGTTCTTC,TRBV15,TRBD2,-,TRBJ2-1
CAWTTLGGAEQFF,TGTGCCTGGACCACCCTTGGCGGCGCCGAGCAGTTCTTC,TRBV30,-,-,TRBJ2-1
CASSQPGSGNTIYF,TGCGCCAGCAGCCAACCAGGCTCTGGAAACACCATATATTTT,TRBV4-1,-,-,TRBJ1-3
CASSPPGVRNEKLFF,TGTGCCAGCTCACCACCCGGAGTACGTAATGAAAAACTGTTTTTT,TRBV18,-,-,TRBJ1-4
CASSIQSRRETQYF,TGTGCCAGCAGCATCCAAAGCCGGAGAGAGACCCAGTACTTC,TRBV7-2,-,-,TRBJ2-5
CASSYTAIAEAFF,TGTGCCAGCAGTTACACCGCGATAGCTGAAGCTTTCTTT,TRBV6-5,-,-,TRBJ1-1
CASSDRGQGARIGELFF,TGTGCCAGCAGTGACCGTGGACAGGGGGCGCGGATCGGGGAGCTGTTTTTT,TRBV6-1,TRBD1,-,TRBJ2-2
CASSQDPGGQYGYTF,TGCGCCAGCAGCCAAGATCCTGGCGGGCAGTATGGCTACACCTTC,TRBV4-1,-,-,TRBJ1-2
CASSQAGGGNTGELFF,TGCGCCAGCAGCCAAGCTGGGGGAGGGAACACCGGGGAGCTGTTTTTT,TRBV4-1,-,-,TRBJ2-2
CASSPIQSRDEQYF,TGTGCCAGCAGTCCGATCCAATCTAGGGACGAGCAGTACTTC,TRBV28,-,-,TRBJ2-7
CASSDEGDMGYF,TGTGCCAGCAGTGATGAGGGGGACATGGGGTACTTC,TRBV2,-,-,TRBJ2-5
CASSEPSGRNEKLFF,TGTGCCAGCAGTGAACCGTCAGGACGTAATGAAAAACTGTTTTTT,TRBV25-1,-,-,TRBJ1-4
CASSLKGVNTEAFF,TGCGCCAGCAGCTTGAAGGGGGTGAACACTGAAGCTTTCTTT,TRBV5-1,-,-,TRBJ1-1
CASSGQGFTEAFF,TGCGCCAGCAGCGGACAGGGCTTCACTGAAGCTTTCTTT,TRBV5-1,TRBD1,-,TRBJ1-1
CAISAGRGSSYEQYF,TGTGCCATCAGTGCCGGCAGGGGGAGCTCCTACGAGCAGTACTTC,TRBV10-3,TRBD1,-,TRBJ2-7
CASSLPLTGRETQYF,TGTGCCAGCAGTTTGCCCCTGACAGGGAGGGAGACCCAGTACTTC,TRBV28,-,-,TRBJ2-5
CASSETGTGPVRGYGYTF,TGTGCCAGCAGCGAGACCGGGACAGGCCCCGTTAGAGGCTATGGCTACACCTTC,TRBV9,TRBD1,-,TRBJ1-2
CASSPPVGTEYGYTF,TGTGCCAGCTCACCACCGGTCGGGACGGAATATGGCTACACCTTC,TRBV18,-,once,TRBJ1-2
CASSTADYEQYF,TGTGCCAGCAGCACCGCTGACTACGAGCAGTACTTC,TRBV7-9,-,-,TRBJ2-7
CASSIDLGTDTQYF,TGTGCCAGTAGTATCGACTTGGGGACAGATACGCAGTATTTT,TRBV19,-,-,TRBJ2-3
CASSYPTGGGYTF,TGTGCCAGCAGTTACCCGACAGGGGGAGGCTACACCTTC,TRBV6-5,TRBD1,-,TRBJ1-2
CASTYLDNSPLHF,TGTGCCAGCACGTACTTGGATAATTCACCCCTCCACTTT,TRBV28,-,-,TRBJ1-6
CASSLLALGASPLHF,TGTGCCAGCAGCTTGTTGGCCCTGGGGGCTTCACCCCTCCACTTT,TRBV5-8,-,-,TRBJ1-6
CASSSITYRGHEQYF,TGTGCCAGCAGCTCAATCACCTACAGGGGCCACGAGCAGTACTTC,TRBV11-2,TRBD1,once,TRBJ2-7
CASSHTSLGRVQYF,TGTGCCAGCAGCCACACCTCACTAGGGCGGGTCCAGTACTTC,TRBV4-2,-,-,TRBJ2-5
CASTLGGNNQPQHF,TGTGCCAGCACCCTCGGGGGGAACAATCAGCCCCAGCATTTT,TRBV7-9,-,-,TRBJ1-5
CASSPGTVNEKLFF,TGTGCCAGCAGCCCCGGGACGGTGAATGAAAAACTGTTTTTT,TRBV4-2,-,-,TRBJ1-4
CASSYSSGEGYEQYF,TGTGCCAGCAGTTACTCTTCAGGGGAGGGGTACGAGCAGTACTTC,TRBV6-4,-,-,TRBJ2-7
CASSRGTGDGYTF,TGTGCCAGCAGTAGAGGGACAGGGGATGGCTACACCTTC,TRBV6-5,TRBD1,-,TRBJ1-2
CASSYSSGGRDTQYF,TGTGCCAGCAGTTACTCTAGTGGGGGGCGAGATACGCAGTATTTT,TRBV6-5,-,once,TRBJ2-3
CASSEDYSEQFF,TGTGCCAGCAGCGAAGACTACAGTGAGCAGTTCTTC,TRBV7-2,-,-,TRBJ2-1
CASKNRAGGPLSSTDTQYF,TGTGCCAGCAAAAATCGAGCGGGGGGGCCACTCTCTAGCACAGATACGCAGTATTTT,TRBV27,TRBD2,-,TRBJ2-3
CASRFFPRGGWGNQPQHF,TGTGCAAGTCGCTTTTTTCCGAGGGGGGGCTGGGGCAATCAGCCCCAGCATTTT,TRBV12-2,-,-,TRBJ1-5
CASSQDSGGSYEQYF,TGCGCCAGCAGCCAAGACTCAGGGGGCTCCTACGAGCAGTACTTC,TRBV4-1,TRBD1,-,TRBJ2-7
CASSERWRGTGELFF,TGCGCCAGCAGTGAGCGGTGGCGTGGCACCGGGGAGCTGTTTTTT,TRBV10-1,-,-,TRBJ2-2
CASSPRTSGGIGELFF,TGTGCCAGCAGCCCCCGGACTAGCGGGGGTATCGGGGAGCTGTTTTTT,TRBV5-4,TRBD2,-,TRBJ2-2
CASSRNPWTGGDTEAFF,TGCGCCAGCAGCCGGAATCCATGGACAGGGGGTGACACTGAAGCTTTCTTT,TRBV5-1,TRBD1,-,TRBJ1-1
CASSLTPGQVYGYTF,TGTGCCAGCAGCTTAACCCCGGGGCAGGTCTATGGCTACACCTTC,TRBV7-3,-,-,TRBJ1-2
CATIAGGGWGEQFF,TGTGCCACCATCGCGGGCGGGGGTTGGGGTGAGCAGTTCTTC,TRBV10-3,TRBD2,once,TRBJ2-1
CATKGAYRDRGYQGAKNIQYF,TGTGCCACCAAGGGGGCCTACCGGGACAGGGGCTATCAAGGGGCCAAAAACATTCAGTACTTC,TRBV15,TRBD1,-,TRBJ2-4
CASSGTGGSTEAFF,TGTGCCAGCAGCGGGACAGGGGGCTCTACTGAAGCTTTCTTT,TRBV7-2,TRBD1,-,TRBJ1-1
CASSSIGPGSPLHF,TGTGCCAGCAGCTCAATTGGACCTGGGTCACCCCTCCACTTT,TRBV7-9,-,-,TRBJ1-6
CASSYQGAAGSPLHF,TGTGCCAGCAGTTACCAGGGGGCTGCGGGGTCACCCCTCCACTTT,TRBV6-6,TRBD1,-,TRBJ1-6
CSVPARPGRRHGYTF,TGCAGCGTCCCCGCCAGACCCGGAAGAAGGCATGGCTACACCTTC,TRBV29-1,-,-,TRBJ1-2
CASSLGRGSSYNEQFF,TGCGCCAGCAGCTTGGGGCGGGGGAGCTCCTACAATGAGCAGTTCTTC,TRBV5-1,TRBD2,-,TRBJ2-1
CASGFLDGYTF,TGTGCCAGCGGCTTCTTGGACGGCTACACCTTC,TRBV6-5,-,-,TRBJ1-2
CASIIGTVNTEAFF,TGTGCCAGCATTATAGGAACGGTAAACACTGAAGCTTTCTTT,TRBV11-2,-,-,TRBJ1-1
CASSRASGIGEKLFF,TGCGCCAGCAGTCGGGCCAGTGGGATTGGGGAAAAACTGTTTTTT,TRBV23-1,-,-,TRBJ1-4
CASSSVAGGQETQYF,TGTGCCAGCAGCTCGGTAGCGGGAGGGCAAGAGACCCAGTACTTC,TRBV7-7,TRBD2,once,TRBJ2-5
CAWFRDRARSGANVLTF,TGTGCCTGGTTCCGGGACAGGGCTCGCTCTGGGGCCAACGTCCTGACTTTC,TRBV30,TRBD1,-,TRBJ2-6
CASTPTGSGGNTIYF,TGTGCCAGCACACCGACAGGGTCGGGGGGAAACACCATATATTTT,TRBV6-5,TRBD1,-,TRBJ1-3
CASSLAPQGPGTEAFF,TGTGCCAGCAGCTTGGCTCCACAGGGCCCAGGGACTGAAGCTTTCTTT,TRBV5-4,-,once,TRBJ1-1